The TCR beta chain described here comes from a study of T cell clonotyping in hematopoietic cell transplantation. General observations from the study: Broader posttransplant TCR repertoire diversity was predicted by graft donor and pretransplant recipient Inverse Simpson Index values.

Note on this clone: Its cognate antigen is unknown.

The method was immunoSEQ multiplex PCR; TCRdb's version includes in-frame clones alone and lacks a portion of them. The table has under 20,000 clones, around 90% seen once. The CDR3 runs to 14 residues. The germline gives CDR1 MGHDK, CDR2 SYGVNS. V lost 5 bases and J 5 bases, leaving 15 bases between the germline ends. This TCR derives from a man aged 45-65 years in good health. Some clones in this sample may be carry-over from other donors' samples. The rearrangement uses TRBV25-1 and TRBJ1-2; a possible D gene is TRBD1 (6 bases). Material for sequencing was peripheral blood mononuclear cells. CDR3 sequence reads: CASSPNRDIYGYTF. CDR3 bases: TGTGCCAGCAGTCCCAACCGGGACATTTATGGCTACACCTTC.